The TCR beta chain described here comes from a study of cytomegalovirus exposure and HLA in healthy donors. PCR was performed using 60 Vbeta and 13 Jbeta primers. Clones were sequenced by immunoSEQ multiplex PCR, and TCRdb holds only the in-frame ones, with some missing. In the table there are roughly 77,000 clones, about 9.5% of which are singletons. This clone was observed a handful of times. This CDR3 comprises 13 residues. CDR1 and CDR2 from the germline V gene are KGHSH and LQKENI. Trimming left V 3 bases short and J 6 bases short, with 12 bases between. V gene TRBV18 combines with J gene TRBJ2-7, with D possibly being TRBD1 (5 bases). The origin of this receptor is a man aged 55 to 70 in good health and CMV-seropositive. Sequenced input: PBMCs. The CDR3 region is CASSPQGSLEQYF. The DNA for the CDR3 is TGTGCCAGCTCACCGCAGGGATCTCTCGAGCAGTACTTC.